The 30 T cell receptor beta chains in this list originate from one sample, sequenced in a study of human T cells and chemical hapten exposure. The time point: patch test 1, 2 weeks after DPC sensitization. The treatment denotes: therapeutic diphenylcyclopropenone sensitization with weekly scalp DPC. TCRdb itself ran the RACE reads through MiXCR, one entry per CDR3 protein. The table shows 75,000 to 100,000 distinct CDR3 sequences, with approximately 10% occurring only once. Sequencing was performed on whole blood, taken in connection with sensitization to the hapten diphenylcyclopropenone (DPC). The source is a man aged 40-49 years with alopecia areata. Some clones in this sample may be carry-over from other donors' samples.

The sample holds a few counts of this clonotype. The genes are TRBV6-6 and TRBJ2-7; 11 bases line up with TRBD2. V shed 5 bases, J shed 6 bases, and the junction held 6 bases outside the gene matches. The CDR3 is made up of 14 amino acids. Looked up from germline, CDR1 is MNHNY and CDR2 is SVGAGI (reference sequence). The DNA for the CDR3 is TGTGCCAGCAGTGTACTAGCGGGAGTTGGCGAGCAGTACTTC. Translated: CASSVLAGVGEQYF.

This clonotype was seen at least ten times. The chain employs TRBV10-3 and TRBJ1-1; the D gene is possibly TRBD1 (5 bases). Looked up from germline, CDR1 is ENHRY and CDR2 is SYGVKD. This CDR3 comprises 15 residues. The germline V and J ends were trimmed by 4 bases and 1 base, with 13 bases remaining between them. CDR3: CAISGVGAKNTEAFF. The CDR3 DNA follows: TGTGCCATCAGTGGAGTAGGGGCGAAGAACACTGAAGCTTTCTTT.

This rearrangement joins TRBV7-2 to TRBJ2-3, with a weak D call TRBD2 (6 bases). Trimming stripped 2 bases from V and 6 bases from J, with 18 bases between. From germline, CDR1 is SGHTA and CDR2 FQGNSA. This CDR3 is 16 amino acids long. This chain's CDR3 is CASSLWGLGSPDTQYF. The CDR3 DNA follows: TGTGCCAGCAGCTTATGGGGACTGGGTTCACCTGATACGCAGTATTTT.

The V gene is TRBV28, the J gene TRBJ1-3; perhaps TRBD1 as D (5 bases). The germline V and J ends were trimmed by 0 bases and 0 bases, with 12 bases remaining between them. CDR3 length equals 17 residues. The V gene's germline CDR1 is MDHEN and CDR2 SYDVKM. CDR3 DNA: TGTGCCAGCAGTTTATGGACAGTGAGCCGCTCTGGAAACACCATATATTTT. This translates into CASSLWTVSRSGNTIYF.

In its sample, this clonotype was seen many times. The chain uses TRBV7-8 and TRBJ2-3, with D tentatively TRBD1 (6 bases). Germline V gene data show CDR1 as SGHVS and CDR2 as FQNEAQ. The CDR3 extends over 12 amino acids. Trimming cost V 3 bases and J 10 bases, with 11 bases left between them. The CDR3 DNA reads as TGTGCCAGCAGCTTCACAGGGATGGCGCAGTATTTT. It translates to CASSFTGMAQYF.

The J gene is TRBJ2-4, the V gene TRBV29-1; 10 bases map to TRBD1. Trimming took 3 bases from V and 2 from J; bases not matched to a gene: 7. The CDR3 covers 16 residues. The germline V gene encodes CDR1 SQVTM and CDR2 ANQGSEA. CDR3 sequence reads: CSVDGQGVGSKNIQYF. The CDR3 DNA follows: TGCAGCGTTGACGGACAGGGGGTTGGGTCCAAAAACATTCAGTACTTC.

The rearrangement uses TRBV23-1 and TRBJ2-7; TRBD1 agrees at 12 bases. TRBV23-1 is filed as an ORF, its function uncertain. There are 22 residues in the CDR3. V gave up 4 bases and J gave up 4 bases; unmatched junction bases: 26. CDR3 DNA: TGCGCCAGCAGTCGTCTCTCTAGGCGGGACAGGGGGCTTCGCCCGGTCGCATACGAGCAGTACGTC. Translation gives CASSRLSRRDRGLRPVAYEQYV.

This clonotype was detected a few times. The gene calls are TRBV5-1 and TRBJ1-2; maybe TRBD1 (5 bases). The V end was cut by 2 bases, the J end by 3 bases, with 11 bases between. CDR1 and CDR2 from the germline V gene are SGHRS and YFSETQ. The CDR3 has 14 amino acids. CDR3: CASSFSGNDYGYTF. The DNA for the CDR3 is TGCGCCAGCAGCTTCTCAGGGAATGACTATGGCTACACCTTC.

On this clonotype itself: One junction end does not reproduce the germline sequence, and a read error may be involved. The chain uses TRBV7-9 and TRBJ2-6; 9 bases agree with TRBD1. CDR3 size: 17 residues. Germline V lookup: CDR1 SEHNR, CDR2 FQNEAQ (reference sequence). The CDR3 is CTSSRTGELSGANVLTF. The CDR3 DNA sequence: TGTACCAGCAGCCGGACAGGGGAATTATCTGGGGCCAACGTCCTGACTTTC.

A note on this clonotype: This could be a read error, since a much larger clone is one nucleotide away. This rearrangement joins TRBV6-5 to TRBJ1-5, with D perhaps TRBD1 (5 bases). Germline V lookup: CDR1 MNHEY, CDR2 SVGAGI. The CDR3 consists of 16 residues. The CDR3 bases are TGTGTCAGCAGTGAAAGTCAAGGGTTGGGGGGTCAGCCCCAGCATTTT. This gives the protein CVSSESQGLGGQPQHF.

The sample holds a few counts of this clonotype. The J gene is TRBJ2-7, the V gene TRBV3-1; TRBD2 is a possible D gene (5 bases). CDR1 LGHDT and CDR2 YNNKEL come from the germline V gene (reference sequence). This CDR3 region has 13 residues. Trimming took off 5 bases at V and 3 bases at J, with 11 bases between the two ends. The CDR3 is CASSVRTRYEQYF. The DNA of the CDR3 is TGTGCCAGCAGCGTCCGGACTCGCTACGAGCAGTACTTC.

The chain couples TRBV20-1 to TRBJ2-3; a possible D gene is TRBD2 (6 bases). There are 15 residues in the CDR3. Between the trimmed V and J ends, which lost 1 base and 3 bases, there was a span of 14 bases. Germline loops: CDR1 DFQATT, CDR2 SNEGSKA (reference sequence). CDR3 sequence reads: CSARGLALATDTQYF. CDR3 DNA sequence: TGCAGTGCTAGAGGCCTCGCACTAGCTACAGATACGCAGTATTTT.

Many counts were recorded for this clonotype. The CDR3 loop is CSVGYRRNTEAFF. As DNA, the CDR3 is TGCAGCGTTGGGTACAGGCGCAACACTGAAGCTTTCTTT. This chain uses TRBV29-1 with TRBJ1-1; D is possibly TRBD1 (5 bases). CDR3 length: 13 residues. Trimming shortened V by 4 bases and J by 2 bases, and 11 bases separated the two germline ends. CDR1 is SQVTM, CDR2 ANQGSEA, per germline.

This clonotype was seen at least ten times. The genes are TRBV27 and TRBJ1-5; the match to TRBD1 covers 7 bases. Trimming cost V 4 bases and J 1 base; bases outside gene matches: 16. Looked up from germline, CDR1 is MNHEY and CDR2 is SMNVEV (reference sequence). The CDR3 loop spans 19 amino acids. Here the CDR3 DNA reads TGTGCCAGCAGTTCGAGGGGGCCTGTTGGGTTGATCAGCAATCAGCCCCAGCATTTT. Its protein product is CASSSRGPVGLISNQPQHF.

This clonotype was seen more than once but under ten times. The V and J genes are TRBV12-3 or TRBV12-4 and TRBJ1-6; no firm D call. V was cut by 3 bases and J by 0 bases, with 9 bases left in between. The CDR3 is 16 residues long. Here the CDR3 DNA reads TGTGCCAGCAGTTTGACCCCTAGCTCCTATAATTCACCCCTCCACTTT. This translates into CASSLTPSSYNSPLHF.

As regards this clonotype: The junction shows a germline mismatch at one end, possibly a read error. The gene calls are TRBV4-2 and TRBJ1-5; D is ambiguous. CDR1 and CDR2 (germline): LGHNA, YNFKEQ. The CDR3 covers 14 residues. CDR3 region: CVSSREYSNQPQHF. The CDR3 DNA sequence: TGTGTCAGCAGCCGCGAGTATAGCAATCAGCCCCAGCATTTT.

This clonotype has more than one count but fewer than ten. The J gene is TRBJ2-1, the V gene TRBV6-5, with 8 bases lining up with TRBD2. The CDR3 runs 16 residues. Germline loops: CDR1 MNHEY, CDR2 SVGAGI. After removal of 6 bases from V and 7 bases from J, the junction contained 14 bases not matched to a gene. The CDR3 DNA reads as TGTGCCAGCAGAAAACGGGGGGGCGGGAGTGGGAATGAGCAGTTCTTC. Amino acids: CASRKRGGGSGNEQFF.

The chain carries TRBV7-2 and TRBJ2-3, with 8 positions matching TRBD2. This CDR3 has 16 amino acids. Losses at the gene ends were 5 bases for V and 0 bases for J; bases not matched to a gene: 7. Germline V CDR1 and CDR2: SGHTA, FQGNSA. This CDR3 is CASSPRLATSTDTQYF. The CDR3 nucleotides read TGTGCCAGCAGCCCGAGACTAGCGACCAGCACAGATACGCAGTATTTT.

This clonotype was seen more than once but under ten times. V and J are TRBV6-2 or TRBV6-3 and TRBJ2-7, with D possibly being TRBD1 or TRBD2 (5 bases each). CDR3 length: 13 residues. V was shortened by 6 bases and J by 2 bases, with 11 bases between the two germline ends. Germline V gene data show CDR1 as MNHEY and CDR2 as SVGEGT. The CDR3: CASSVGAPYEQYV. The DNA for the CDR3 is TGTGCCAGCAGCGTCGGGGCCCCCTACGAGCAGTACGTC.

This clonotype was found a few times. The rearrangement joins TRBV24-1 to TRBJ1-1, with 7 bases that match TRBD1. The CDR3 has 15 residues. Trimming took 4 bases from V and 3 from J; bases not matched to a gene: 7. Germline V gives CDR1 KGHDR, CDR2 SFDVKD. CDR3 amino acids: CATSDSTTGDTEAFF. CDR3 nucleotides: TGTGCCACCAGTGACTCAACCACAGGGGACACTGAAGCTTTCTTT.

This clonotype has only a few counts. The chain couples TRBV7-2 to TRBJ2-1; D is perhaps TRBD2 (5 bases). CDR1 and CDR2 (germline): SGHTA, FQGNSA. This CDR3 comprises 16 residues. V lost 5 bases and J 2 bases, leaving 16 bases between the germline ends. The chain's CDR3 is CASSLIRGSAYNEQFF. CDR3 in DNA: TGTGCCAGCAGCCTCATTCGAGGTAGCGCCTACAATGAGCAGTTCTTC. The complete variable domain, with remaining parts taken from reference TRBV7-2 and TRBJ2-1, reads GAGVSQSPSNKVTEKGKDVELRCDPISGHTALYWYRQSLGQGLEFLIYFQGNSAPDKSGLPSDRFSAERTGGSVSTLTIQRTQQEDSAVYLCASSLIRGSAYNEQFFGPGTRLTVL.

This clonotype showed up just a few times. The chain links TRBV18 to TRBJ2-1; the match to TRBD1 covers 9 bases. The CDR3 totals 19 residues. The germline V gene encodes CDR1 KGHSH and CDR2 LQKENI. The trim removed 4 bases at V and 0 bases at J, leaving 13 bases unmatched. CDR3 sequence (DNA): TGTGCCAGCTCACATTTACAGGGGGCGAGCGGGGACTCCTACAATGAGCAGTTCTTC. This encodes CASSHLQGASGDSYNEQFF.

The chain combines TRBV7-8 with TRBJ2-2; 10 nucleotides match TRBD2. V dropped 0 bases and J dropped 4; count of bases not matched to a gene: 5. This CDR3 is built from 17 residues. Germline values: CDR1 SGHVS, CDR2 FQNEAQ. DNA of the CDR3: TGTGCCAGCAGCTTAGCCAGGACTAGCGGAGGCACCGGGGAGCTGTTTTTT. Translating gives CASSLARTSGGTGELFF.

This clonotype was counted only a few times. The chain carries TRBV27 and TRBJ1-1; D is uncertain. This CDR3 has 15 amino acids. Germline loops: CDR1 MNHEY, CDR2 SMNVEV (reference sequence). V lost 5 bases, J lost 0 bases, and 13 bases lay in between. The CDR3 sequence: CASSPMTDLNTEAFF. The CDR3 nucleotides read TGTGCCAGCAGTCCCATGACGGATTTGAACACTGAAGCTTTCTTT.

CDR3 region: CASSQTLLVTSVKGDEQFF. The CDR3 bases are TGTGCCAGCAGCCAGACCCTCCTAGTTACTAGCGTTAAAGGGGATGAGCAGTTCTTC. The chain has TRBV3-1 and TRBJ2-1; 7 nucleotides agree with TRBD2. This CDR3 comprises 19 residues. The V segment lost 3 bases and the J segment 8 bases; nucleotides outside the gene matches: 22. Germline CDR1 and CDR2: LGHDT and YNNKEL (reference sequence).

This clonotype was detected ten times or more. V and J are TRBV6-5 and TRBJ1-2; the D gene is possibly TRBD1 (6 bases). The ends were cut back, 0 bases at V and 5 bases at J, with 10 bases in the middle. The CDR3 consists of 14 residues. The germline V gene encodes CDR1 MNHEY and CDR2 SVGAGI. In nucleotides, the CDR3 is TGTGCCAGCAGTTACTCCCCAGGGGAGTATGGCTACACCTTC. This translates into CASSYSPGEYGYTF.

This clonotype was counted at least ten times. This sequence joins TRBV10-3 and TRBJ1-1; D unclear. CDR3 size: 14 residues. V was trimmed by 11 bases and J by 2 bases, leaving 18 bases between them. Germline lookup yields CDR1 ENHRY and CDR2 SYGVKD. The CDR3 loop is CALDPHPGNTEAFF. CDR3 nucleotides: TGTGCCCTCGACCCCCACCCAGGCAACACTGAAGCTTTCTTT.

At least ten counts were recorded for this clonotype. This chain joins TRBV18 and TRBJ1-1; 8 bases are a match to TRBD1. This CDR3 contains 13 residues. V lost 5 bases and J lost 7; bases outside the gene matches: 6. Germline CDR1 reads KGHSH; CDR2 reads LQKENI. CDR3 DNA: TGTGCCAGCTCAGAGGGACAGGTTTTTGAAGCTTTCTTT. Its protein is CASSEGQVFEAFF.

This clonotype was seen only a few times. This chain links TRBV24-1 with TRBJ2-1; 11 nucleotides line up with TRBD2. After removal of 8 bases from V and 9 bases from J, the junction contained 5 bases not matched to a gene. The germline CDR1 and CDR2 sequences are KGHDR and SFDVKD. The length of the CDR3 is 13 residues. The CDR3 DNA reads TGTGCCACCATGACTAGCGGGACGGGTGAGCAGTTCTTC. Protein product: CATMTSGTGEQFF.

The V gene is TRBV29-1, the J gene TRBJ1-2; TRBD1 is a possible D gene (6 bases). Germline V gene sequence: CDR1 SQVTM, CDR2 ANQGSEA. V lost 6 bases and J 6 bases, leaving 23 bases between the germline ends. The CDR3 has 15 amino acids. CDR3 residues: CSVDTAILGAHGYTF. The DNA of the CDR3 is TGCAGCGTCGACACCGCCATTCTGGGGGCCCATGGCTACACCTTC.